This T cell receptor beta chain comes out of a study of T-cell memory formation after mild COVID-19. Overall study findings and caveats: Second-wave clones with a day 37 peak had unconfirmed SARS-CoV-2 specificity.

In its sample, this clonotype was seen many times. Antigen: not known. The V end lost 9 bases, the J end lost 5 bases, and 18 bases lay between the germline ends. CDR1 and CDR2 from the germline V gene are KGHDR and SFDVKD. The CDR3 sequence is 15 residues long. One entry per CDR3 protein, called by TCRdb with MiXCR from the 5' RACE reads. The top ten clones hold around 1.4% of a sample with under 35,000 distinct CDR3 sequences, about 16% of them seen once. The sample consisted of PBMCs or a T cell subset sorted from them (not recorded which). This clonotype originated in an adult who had mild COVID-19 (a few samples of this study predate the infection). Cell type and time point are not known. This sequence joins TRBV24-1 and TRBJ2-2; the D gene could be TRBD1 or TRBD2 (6 bases each). DNA of the CDR3: TGTGCCACCTCGTTGGGGGGCGCAAAGACCGGGGAGCTGTTTTTT. This codes for CATSLGGAKTGELFF.